A selection of T cell receptor beta chains follows, all from one sample in a study of blood T cell repertoires in COVID-19. TCRdb's copy holds only in-frame clones and misses some; the assay was immunoSEQ multiplex PCR. The sample includes 100,000 to 150,000 clones, approximately 90% seen only once; the top ten take 0.95% to 1.5%. Specimen: peripheral blood. Every receptor here comes from an elderly woman with acute or convalescent COVID-19. The CDR3 runs from the conserved cysteine through the conserved F or W. Each record gives: clone size, CDR3 length, D gene, J gene, V gene, CDR3 protein, CDR3 DNA. The D gene is left open where the match is weak. Clone size, where shown, is once, few, many, or a class for clones that have expanded.

>.|15|.|TRBJ1-1|TRBV18
CASSPDRTANTEAFF
TGTGCCAGCTCACCCGACAGGACGGCGAACACTGAAGCTTTCTTT
>.|17|.|TRBJ1-3|TRBV9
CASSVEGQGTSGNTIYF
TGTGCCAGCAGCGTAGAAGGCCAGGGAACCTCTGGAAACACCATATATTTT
>.|11|.|TRBJ2-5|TRBV10-3
CAISPGETQYF
TGTGCCATCAGCCCGGGGGAGACCCAGTACTTC
>.|13|.|TRBJ2-5|TRBV5-1
CASSPDSQETQYF
TGCGCCAGCAGCCCGGACAGTCAAGAGACCCAGTACTTC
>.|15|TRBD1|TRBJ2-5|TRBV5-4
CASSLLTGGGETQYF
TGTGCCAGCAGCTTGTTAACAGGGGGAGGTGAGACCCAGTACTTC
>.|16|TRBD2|TRBJ2-5|TRBV9
CASSVAGGWWQETQYF
TGTGCCAGCAGCGTAGCGGGGGGGTGGTGGCAAGAGACCCAGTACTTC
>once|15|.|TRBJ2-1|TRBV9
CASSVRESNRHEQFF
TGTGCCAGCAGCGTTCGGGAGTCAAACCGGCATGAGCAGTTCTTC
>.|12|.|TRBJ2-3|TRBV6-5
CATRQFTDTQYF
TGTGCCACCAGACAGTTCACAGATACGCAGTATTTT
>once|16|.|TRBJ1-3|TRBV7-8
CASSLFPGSSGNTIYF
TGTGCCAGCAGCTTATTCCCGGGGAGCTCTGGAAACACCATATATTTT
>once|16|.|TRBJ2-7|TRBV7-9
CASSSLLAGGSYEQYF
TGTGCCAGCAGCTCCCTCTTGGCAGGGGGGTCCTACGAGCAGTACTTC
>.|17|TRBD1|TRBJ1-2|TRBV5-4
CASSLGPGQGSSYGYTF
TGTGCCAGCAGCTTGGGACCGGGACAGGGGAGTAGCTATGGCTACACCTTC
>.|12|.|TRBJ2-7|TRBV5-1
CASSSQGYVQYF
TGCGCCAGCAGCTCCCAGGGTTATGTGCAGTACTTC
>.|13|.|TRBJ2-3|TRBV7-9
CARDISSTDTQYF
TGTGCCAGGGACATTTCTAGCACAGATACGCAGTATTTT
>few|15|.|TRBJ2-3|TRBV9
CASSVVGAGTDTQYF
TGTGCCAGCAGCGTAGTAGGGGCTGGCACAGATACGCAGTATTTT
>.|15|.|TRBJ1-2|TRBV5-1
CASSLSAGINYGYTF
TGCGCCAGCAGCTTGTCGGCAGGAATTAACTATGGCTACACCTTC
>.|14|TRBD1|TRBJ1-4|TRBV7-9
CASSLGTGDEKLFF
TGTGCCAGCAGCTTAGGGACAGGGGATGAAAAACTGTTTTTT
>.|14|.|TRBJ2-2|TRBV11-2
CASSLQSGPGELFF
TGTGCCAGCAGCTTACAATCCGGTCCCGGGGAGCTGTTTTTT
>.|15|.|TRBJ2-1|TRBV9
CASSGTTELDNEQFF
TGTGCCAGCAGCGGTACTACCGAACTGGACAATGAGCAGTTCTTC
>.|16|TRBD2|TRBJ2-3|TRBV15
CATSRERTSGRVTQYF
TGTGCCACCAGCAGAGAAAGGACTAGCGGGAGGGTTACGCAGTATTTT
>.|15|.|TRBJ2-1|TRBV5-1
CASSGNAGKDNEQFF
TGCGCCAGCAGCGGAAATGCGGGAAAGGACAATGAGCAGTTCTTC
>once|14|.|TRBJ1-6|TRBV14
CASSQEVKHSPLHF
TGTGCCAGCAGCCAAGAGGTTAAGCATTCACCCCTCCACTTT
>.|14|.|TRBJ1-6|TRBV3-1/TRBV3-2
CASSQENRDSPLHF
TGTGCCAGCAGCCAAGAAAACAGGGATTCACCCCTCCACTTT
>.|14|.|TRBJ2-3|TRBV19
CASSGGTYTDTQYF
TGTGCCAGTAGTGGAGGGACTTACACAGATACGCAGTATTTT
>.|17|TRBD2|TRBJ2-1|TRBV3-1/TRBV3-2
CASSQPTSGSIYNEQFF
TGTGCCAGCAGCCAACCTACTAGCGGGAGTATCTACAATGAGCAGTTCTTC
>once|14|TRBD1|TRBJ2-3|TRBV5-4
CASSWTGGTDTQYF
TGTGCCAGCAGCTGGACAGGAGGCACAGATACGCAGTATTTT
>once|13|.|TRBJ1-2|TRBV29-1
CSVEPPSVYGYTF
TGCAGCGTTGAACCCCCGTCTGTCTACGGCTACACCTTC
>.|15|TRBD2|TRBJ2-2|TRBV2
CAGRREVAGTGELFF
TGTGCCGGGAGGCGGGAGGTGGCGGGGACCGGGGAGCTGTTTTTT
>.|12|.|TRBJ2-1|TRBV5-1
CASSPPGREQFF
TGCGCCAGCAGCCCCCCGGGAAGAGAGCAGTTCTTC
>.|13|.|TRBJ2-3|TRBV7-8
CASSERATDTQYF
TGTGCCAGCAGCGAGCGAGCAACAGATACGCAGTATTTT
>.|16|.|TRBJ2-3|TRBV4-1
CASSPPMDSNTDTQYF
TGCGCCAGCAGCCCACCCATGGACTCAAACACAGATACGCAGTATTTT
>.|15|TRBD1|TRBJ2-1|TRBV5-5
CASSFGQGVYNEQFF
TGTGCCAGCAGCTTCGGACAGGGGGTCTACAATGAGCAGTTCTTC
>.|17|.|TRBJ1-5|TRBV21-1
CASGYGAGGCGNQPQHF
TGTGCCAGCGGATATGGTGCAGGGGGATGCGGCAATCAGCCCCAGCATTTT
>.|15|TRBD1|TRBJ1-4|TRBV2
CASSLTGATNEKLFF
TGTGCCAGCAGCTTAACAGGGGCTACTAATGAAAAACTGTTTTTT
>.|15|TRBD1|TRBJ1-5|TRBV19
CASSIADRVGQPQHF
TGTGCCAGTAGTATAGCGGACAGGGTGGGTCAGCCCCAGCATTTT
>few|13|TRBD2|TRBJ2-3|TRBV28
CATLSGVTDTQYF
TGTGCCACCCTCAGCGGGGTCACAGATACGCAGTATTTT
>.|14|.|TRBJ1-5|TRBV2
CASSVGGGDQPQHF
TGTGCCAGCAGTGTGGGAGGGGGGGATCAGCCCCAGCATTTT
>.|16|TRBD2|TRBJ2-5|TRBV7-2
CASSLGGSGGTRTQYF
TGTGCCAGCAGCTTAGGTGGTAGCGGGGGGACGAGGACCCAGTACTTC
>.|14|.|TRBJ1-1|TRBV5-1
CASSFGPGGTEAFF
TGCGCCAGCAGCTTTGGTCCGGGGGGCACTGAAGCTTTCTTT
>.|16|.|TRBJ2-5|TRBV4-2
CASSQGSGRAGETQYF
TGTGCCAGCAGCCAAGGGTCAGGCCGAGCGGGAGAGACCCAGTACTTC
>few|14|.|TRBJ2-7|TRBV7-9
CASSLFGGHHEQYF
TGTGCCAGCAGCTTATTCGGGGGGCACCACGAGCAGTACTTC
>.|14|.|TRBJ2-5|TRBV3-1/TRBV3-2
CASSLRRGQETQYF
TGTGCCAGCAGCCTACGCCGGGGGCAAGAGACCCAGTACTTC
>.|16|TRBD2|TRBJ2-5|TRBV5-5
CASSGGLAGGPGTQYF
TGTGCCAGCAGCGGTGGACTAGCGGGGGGGCCAGGGACCCAGTACTTC
>.|14|TRBD1|TRBJ1-2|TRBV5-4
CASSGRQGFYGYTF
TGTGCCAGCAGCGGGAGACAGGGGTTCTATGGCTACACCTTC
>.|14|TRBD1|TRBJ1-1|TRBV19
CASSRQGGNTEAFF
TGTGCCAGTAGCCGACAGGGTGGGAACACTGAAGCTTTCTTT
>.|14|.|TRBJ2-2|TRBV10-3
CAISVGGNTGELFF
TGTGCCATCAGTGTAGGGGGAAACACCGGGGAGCTGTTTTTT
>.|14|.|TRBJ1-5|TRBV4-1
CASSQDRGNQPQHF
TGCGCCAGCAGCCAAGATCGTGGCAATCAGCCCCAGCATTTT
>.|18|TRBD1|TRBJ1-6|TRBV2
CASKKRETTGGYNSPLHF
TGTGCCAGCAAGAAGAGAGAGACGACAGGGGGCTATAATTCACCCCTCCACTTT
>.|14|TRBD1|TRBJ1-1|TRBV5-6
CASSLTGVGTEAFF
TGTGCCAGCAGCTTAACAGGGGTTGGGACTGAAGCTTTCTTT
>.|15|.|TRBJ2-5|TRBV24-1
CATSDLNGGLETQYF
TGTGCCACCAGTGATTTGAACGGTGGGCTAGAGACCCAGTACTTC
>.|15|.|TRBJ1-6|TRBV4-3
CASSQVPGSNSPLHF
TGCGCCAGCAGCCAAGTTCCGGGGAGTAATTCACCCCTCCACTTT
>.|11|.|TRBJ1-1|TRBV20-1
CSAIRGTRPFF
TGCAGTGCTATTCGAGGGACACGACCTTTCTTT
>.|12|.|TRBJ2-7|TRBV13
CASSHRVGEQYF
TGTGCCAGCAGCCACAGGGTCGGCGAGCAGTACTTC
>.|14|.|TRBJ1-6|TRBV5-1
CASSLQRNSSPLHF
TGCGCCAGTAGCTTGCAGAGGAATAGTTCACCCCTCCACTTT
>.|18|TRBD1|TRBJ1-2|TRBV9
CASSVVPGQGARNYGYTF
TGTGCCAGCAGCGTAGTCCCGGGACAGGGGGCCAGAAACTATGGCTACACCTTC